This T cell receptor beta chain emerged from a study of early T cells in non-severe SARS-CoV-2 infection. Tagging with unique molecular identifiers was applied to individual cDNA molecules. TCRdb reprocessed the 5' RACE reads via MiXCR and lists one record per CDR3 protein. The top ten clones hold less than 3.5% of a sample with approximately 99,000 distinct CDR3 sequences, around 10% of them seen once. This CDR3 has 15 amino acids. Germline lookup yields CDR1 SQVTM and CDR2 ANQGSEA. Trimming cost V 4 bases and J 8 bases; bases outside gene matches: 11. The sequence was collected from an adult who was a healthcare worker with PCR-confirmed SARS-CoV-2 infection or an uninfected control (not recorded which). This chain links TRBV29-1 with TRBJ1-4; 9 positions agree with TRBD1. Sequenced material: whole blood. The CDR3 is CSVVGYRDREEKLFF. The CDR3 coding sequence is TGCAGCGTTGTGGGGTACCGGGACAGGGAGGAAAAACTGTTTTTT.